This section outlines one T cell receptor beta chain sequence together with its context. Its antigen is unknown. Produced via immunoSEQ multiplex PCR; TCRdb's table is partial and in-frame only. This table holds about 110,000 clones, roughly 90% found once. The record originates from a study of OX40 agonist ivuxolimab in advanced cancers. Germline V gene sequence: CDR1 SGHTA, CDR2 FQGTGA. The length of the CDR3 is 14 residues. V lost 1 base, J lost 3 bases, and 8 bases lay in between. Autoimmune disease history or systemic immunosuppression led to patients being barred. Blood samples were obtained at baseline, cycle 4 day 1, and cycle 7 day 1. Findings of the study overall: At 0.1 to 3.0 mg/kg and by week 6, clonal expansion occurred in CD4+ and CD8+ blood T cells. CD4+ T cells averaged fewer expanded clones than CD8+ T cells.

The TCR sequence derives from an adult with an advanced solid tumor such as melanoma, head and neck, liver or kidney cancer. The source material was CD4+ or CD8+ T cells sorted from blood, sampled in a trial of the OX40 agonist ivuxolimab. The rearrangement joins TRBV7-3 to TRBJ2-3; D may match TRBD1 or TRBD2 (6 bases each). CDR3 sequence reads: CASSLRGGTDTQYF. The CDR3 nucleotides read TGTGCCAGCAGCTTAAGAGGGGGGACAGATACGCAGTATTTT.